This T cell receptor beta chain was sequenced during a study of blood T cell repertoires in COVID-19. The germline CDR1 and CDR2 sequences are LNHDA and SQIVND (reference sequence). V dropped 5 bases and J dropped 4 bases, with 13 bases sitting between them. The CDR3 runs 14 residues. Authors' data handling: Quantification of nucleated cells was approximated via reference gene primer amplification. This table comes from immunoSEQ multiplex PCR, and its TCRdb copy is limited to in-frame clones, with some not included. V, J and clone size are those of that table, while D and trimming were read from the DNA. The profile shows under 65,000 clones, over 75% of them singletons.

Specimen: peripheral blood. The V call is TRBV19, the J call TRBJ2-3, with D perhaps TRBD2 (6 bases). This receptor was identified in a man of 80 years or more with acute or convalescent COVID-19. CDR3 DNA: TGTGCCAGTAGTGGGGGAGGTGGCCCAGATACGCAGTATTTT. This sequence encodes CASSGGGGPDTQYF.